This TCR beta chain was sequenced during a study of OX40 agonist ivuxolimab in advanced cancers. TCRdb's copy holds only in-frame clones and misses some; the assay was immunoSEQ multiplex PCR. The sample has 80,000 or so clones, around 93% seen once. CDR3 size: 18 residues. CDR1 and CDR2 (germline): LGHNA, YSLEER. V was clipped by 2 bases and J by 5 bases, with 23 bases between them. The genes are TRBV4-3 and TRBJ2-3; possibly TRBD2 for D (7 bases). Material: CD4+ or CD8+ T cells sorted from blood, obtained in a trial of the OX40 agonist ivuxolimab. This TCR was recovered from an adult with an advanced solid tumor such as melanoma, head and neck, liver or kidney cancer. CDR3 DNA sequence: TGCGCCAGCAGCCAACAACCCATAACGGGGGGCTATCTAGATACGCAGTATTTT. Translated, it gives CASSQQPITGGYLDTQYF.